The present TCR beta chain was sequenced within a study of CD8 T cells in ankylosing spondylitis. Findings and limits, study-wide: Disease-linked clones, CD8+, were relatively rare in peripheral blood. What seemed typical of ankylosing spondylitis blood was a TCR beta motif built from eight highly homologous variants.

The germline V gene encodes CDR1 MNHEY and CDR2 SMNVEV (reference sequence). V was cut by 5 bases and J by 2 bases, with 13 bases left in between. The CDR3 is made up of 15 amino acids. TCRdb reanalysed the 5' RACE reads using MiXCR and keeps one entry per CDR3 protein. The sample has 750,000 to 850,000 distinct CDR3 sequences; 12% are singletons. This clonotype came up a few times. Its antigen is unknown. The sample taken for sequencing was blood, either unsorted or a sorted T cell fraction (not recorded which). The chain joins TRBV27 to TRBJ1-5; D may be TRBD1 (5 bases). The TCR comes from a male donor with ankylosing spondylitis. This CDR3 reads CASSKGRGGNQPQHF. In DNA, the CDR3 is TGTGCCAGCAGTAAGGGTAGGGGAGGCAATCAGCCCCAGCATTTT.